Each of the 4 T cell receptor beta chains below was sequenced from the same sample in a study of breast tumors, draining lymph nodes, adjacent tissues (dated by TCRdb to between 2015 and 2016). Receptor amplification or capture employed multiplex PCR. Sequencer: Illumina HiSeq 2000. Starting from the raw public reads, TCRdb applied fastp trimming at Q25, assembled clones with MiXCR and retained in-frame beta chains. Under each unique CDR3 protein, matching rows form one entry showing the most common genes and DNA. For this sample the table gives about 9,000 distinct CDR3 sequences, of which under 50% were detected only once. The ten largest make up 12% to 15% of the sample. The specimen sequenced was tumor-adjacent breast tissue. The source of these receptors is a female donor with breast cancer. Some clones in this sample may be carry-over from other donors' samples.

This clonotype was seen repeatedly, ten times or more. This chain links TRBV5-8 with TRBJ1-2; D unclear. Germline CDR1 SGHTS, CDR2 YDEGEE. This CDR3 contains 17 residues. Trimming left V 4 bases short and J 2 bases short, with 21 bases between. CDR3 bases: TGTGCCAGCAGCATCGACCTTTCCCGAGCCGAAAACTATGGCTACACCTTC. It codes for CASSIDLSRAENYGYTF.

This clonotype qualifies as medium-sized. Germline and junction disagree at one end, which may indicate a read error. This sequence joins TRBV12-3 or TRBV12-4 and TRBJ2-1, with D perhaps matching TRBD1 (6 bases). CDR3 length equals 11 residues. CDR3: CASSLEGEFIF. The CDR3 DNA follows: TGTGCCAGCAGTTTAGAGGGGGAGTTTATCTTC.

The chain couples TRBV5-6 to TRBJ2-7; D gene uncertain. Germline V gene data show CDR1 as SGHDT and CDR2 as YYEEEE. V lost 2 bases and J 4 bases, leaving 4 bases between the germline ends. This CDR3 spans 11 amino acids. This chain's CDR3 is CASSFRYEQYF. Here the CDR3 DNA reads TGTGCCAGCAGCTTTCGGTACGAGCAGTACTTC.

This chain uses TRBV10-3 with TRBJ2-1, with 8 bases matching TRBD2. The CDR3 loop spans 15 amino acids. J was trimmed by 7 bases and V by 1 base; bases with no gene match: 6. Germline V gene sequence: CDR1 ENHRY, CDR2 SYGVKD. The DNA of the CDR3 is TGTGCCATCAGTGAGTTCGCGGGGGGCGTAAATGAGCAGTTCTTC. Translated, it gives CAISEFAGGVNEQFF.